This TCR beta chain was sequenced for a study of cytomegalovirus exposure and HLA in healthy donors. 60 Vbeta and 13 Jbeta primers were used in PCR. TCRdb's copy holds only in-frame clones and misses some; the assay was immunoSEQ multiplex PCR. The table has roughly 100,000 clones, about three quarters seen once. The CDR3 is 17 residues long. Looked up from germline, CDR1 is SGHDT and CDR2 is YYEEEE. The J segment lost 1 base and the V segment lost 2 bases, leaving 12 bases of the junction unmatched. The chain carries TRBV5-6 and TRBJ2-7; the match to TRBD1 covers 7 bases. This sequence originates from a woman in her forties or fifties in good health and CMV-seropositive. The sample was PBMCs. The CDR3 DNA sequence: TGTGCCAGCAGCTTACTGACAGGGACAGTGACGTCCTACGAGCAGTACTTC. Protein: CASSLLTGTVTSYEQYF.